Listed below are T cell receptor beta chains from one sample, sequenced in a study of blood T cell repertoires in COVID-19. Only in-frame clones appear in the TCRdb table, and some are missing; sequencing was by immunoSEQ multiplex PCR. The profile shows 35,000 to 45,000 clones, roughly 88% of them singletons. Sequences were obtained from peripheral blood. These receptors all stem from a human donor in a cohort sampled during active COVID-19. Each CDR3 is given with its conserved first and last residue. Each record gives: V gene, J gene, clone size, D gene, CDR3 protein, CDR3 DNA. D genes are given only for firm matches. Clone size is given for some rows only: seen once, a few or many times, or a class if the clone is expanded.

TRBV11-2	TRBJ2-3	NA	TRBD1	CASSQGQGYRTDTQYF	TGTGCCAGCAGCCAGGGACAGGGTTATCGCACAGATACGCAGTATTTT
TRBV10-3	TRBJ1-2	NA	TRBD1	CAINTGTARDYGYTF	TGTGCCATCAATACCGGGACAGCAAGAGACTATGGCTACACCTTC
TRBV7-2	TRBJ2-7	NA	TRBD1	CASSLEGAFLSYEQYF	TGTGCCAGCAGCTTAGAGGGGGCCTTCCTCTCCTACGAGCAGTACTTC
TRBV14	TRBJ1-3	medium-sized	TRBD1	CASSRQGAYGNTIYF	TGTGCCAGCAGCCGGCAGGGGGCTTATGGAAACACCATATATTTT
TRBV19	TRBJ2-3	once	TRBD1	CASSTATGSTDTQYF	TGTGCCAGTAGTACAGCGACAGGGAGCACAGATACGCAGTATTTT
TRBV19	TRBJ2-3	NA	TRBD1	CASTFRTGANTDTQYF	TGTGCCAGTACCTTCCGGACAGGGGCCAACACAGATACGCAGTATTTT
TRBV15	TRBJ2-2	NA	NA	CATSGQFFTGELFF	TGTGCCACCAGTGGACAGTTTTTCACCGGGGAGCTGTTTTTT
TRBV9	TRBJ2-4	NA	NA	CASGRDGNIQYF	TGTGCCAGCGGCAGGGATGGAAACATTCAGTACTTC
TRBV5-8	TRBJ2-5	NA	NA	CASSLGGFRAETQYF	TGTGCCAGCAGCCTGGGAGGCTTCAGGGCAGAGACCCAGTACTTC
TRBV3-1/TRBV3-2	TRBJ2-5	NA	NA	CASSQRGGTQYF	TGTGCCAGCAGCCAAAGAGGGGGGACCCAGTACTTC
TRBV6-5	TRBJ2-2	NA	TRBD1	CASNFGQGDTGELFF	TGTGCCAGCAACTTTGGACAGGGGGACACCGGGGAGCTGTTTTTT
TRBV7-9	TRBJ1-4	NA	NA	CASSLSGSGEKLFF	TGTGCCAGCAGCCTCAGCGGATCAGGTGAAAAACTGTTTTTT
TRBV6-5	TRBJ2-1	NA	NA	CASRTSRTYNEQFF	TGTGCCAGCAGAACTAGCAGGACCTACAATGAGCAGTTCTTC
TRBV9	TRBJ1-6	NA	TRBD1	CASSAGTERSPLHF	TGTGCCAGCAGCGCCGGGACAGAGCGTTCACCCCTCCACTTT
TRBV6-2/TRBV6-3	TRBJ1-5	once	NA	CASSYRSGGVVGNQPQHF	TGTGCCAGCAGTTACAGATCGGGAGGGGTTGTGGGCAATCAGCCCCAGCATTTT
TRBV15	TRBJ1-1	NA	NA	CATSRREGAEAFF	TGTGCCACCAGCAGAAGGGAGGGTGCTGAAGCTTTCTTT
TRBV11-3	TRBJ2-2	NA	NA	CASTRTVGVESNTGELFF	TGTGCCAGCACGCGGACTGTTGGGGTAGAATCGAACACCGGGGAGCTGTTTTTT
TRBV6-6	TRBJ2-3	few	NA	CASMQGSTDTQYF	TGTGCCAGCATGCAGGGAAGTACTGATACGCAGTATTTT
TRBV18	TRBJ2-5	NA	TRBD1	CASSLQGQGASETQYF	TGTGCCAGCTCACTCCAGGGACAGGGGGCATCAGAGACCCAGTACTTC
TRBV6-5	TRBJ1-2	NA	NA	CASSYSAGGYGYTF	TGTGCCAGCAGTTACTCGGCAGGAGGGTATGGCTACACCTTC
TRBV11-2	TRBJ2-2	once	TRBD2	CASSWTSGTGELFF	TGTGCCAGCAGCTGGACTAGCGGAACCGGGGAGCTGTTTTTT
TRBV6-5	TRBJ1-1	NA	TRBD1	CASNKYRGPDTEAFF	TGTGCCAGCAATAAATACAGGGGGCCCGACACTGAAGCTTTCTTT
TRBV18	TRBJ1-4	NA	NA	CASSPDRTTNEKLFF	TGTGCCAGCTCGCCTGACAGAACAACTAATGAAAAACTGTTTTTT
TRBV28	TRBJ1-1	NA	TRBD1	CASSQWTGTMNTEAFF	TGTGCCAGCAGTCAATGGACAGGAACTATGAACACTGAAGCTTTCTTT
TRBV3-1/TRBV3-2	TRBJ1-6	once	NA	CASSRVNIGNSPLHF	TGTGCCAGCAGCCGTGTAAATATCGGGAATTCACCCCTCCACTTT
TRBV6-5	TRBJ2-7	NA	TRBD1	CASRGTGSFTEQYF	TGTGCCAGCAGGGGGACAGGATCCTTTACTGAGCAGTACTTC
TRBV19	TRBJ2-1	NA	TRBD2	CASSKAGTSGKDEQFF	TGTGCCAGTAGTAAGGCCGGGACTAGCGGGAAGGATGAGCAGTTCTTC